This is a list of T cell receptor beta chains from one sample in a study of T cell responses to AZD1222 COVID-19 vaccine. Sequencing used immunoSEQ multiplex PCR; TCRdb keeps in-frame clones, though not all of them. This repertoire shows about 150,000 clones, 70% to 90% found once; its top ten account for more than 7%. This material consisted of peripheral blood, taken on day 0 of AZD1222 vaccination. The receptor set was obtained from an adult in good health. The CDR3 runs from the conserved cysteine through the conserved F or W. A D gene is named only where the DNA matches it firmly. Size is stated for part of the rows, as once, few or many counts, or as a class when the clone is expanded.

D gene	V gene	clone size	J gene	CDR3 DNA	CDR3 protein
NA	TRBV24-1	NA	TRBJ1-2	TGTGCCACCAGTGGGCAGTCGGTCGCCCCGGAAGGCTACACCTTC	CATSGQSVAPEGYTF
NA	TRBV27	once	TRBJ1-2	TGTGCCAGCAGTTTAAACCCCGGGGGTGGCTACACCTTC	CASSLNPGGGYTF
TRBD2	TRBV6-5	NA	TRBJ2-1	TGTGCCAGCAGTTCCGGACTAGTGAACAATGAGCAGTTCTTC	CASSSGLVNNEQFF
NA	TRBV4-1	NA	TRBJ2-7	TGCGCCAGCAGCCAAGAAAGGACGACAGGCACCCGGGCCTACGAGCAGTACTTC	CASSQERTTGTRAYEQYF
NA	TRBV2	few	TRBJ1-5	TGTGCCTGCAGACCAGGCCTTAGCAATCAGCCCCAGCATTTT	CACRPGLSNQPQHF
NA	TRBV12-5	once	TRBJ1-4	TGTGCTAGTGGTTTGGTACAGCCTAACAGCCTCGCAACTAATGAAAAACTGTTTTTT	CASGLVQPNSLATNEKLFF
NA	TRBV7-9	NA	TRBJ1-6	TGTGCCAGCAGCTCGGGTCAGGAGACTAATTCACCCCTCCACTTT	CASSSGQETNSPLHF
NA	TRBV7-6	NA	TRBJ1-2	TGTGCCAGCAGCTTAGGATCCTCTGGCGCCTACTATGGCTACACCTTC	CASSLGSSGAYYGYTF
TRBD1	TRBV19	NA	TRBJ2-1	TGTGCCAGTAGTCCGGTTGACAGGGCCGGTGAGCAGTTCTTC	CASSPVDRAGEQFF
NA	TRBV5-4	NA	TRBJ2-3	TGTGCCAGCAGCCCCCTTAGCGGCAGCACAGATACGCAGTATTTT	CASSPLSGSTDTQYF
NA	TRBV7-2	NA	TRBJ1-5	TGTGCAAGTTCGGAGATCAATCAGCCCCAGCATTTT	CASSEINQPQHF
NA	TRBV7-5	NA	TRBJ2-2	TGTGCCAGAAGCTTAGATCCAGGGAACACCGGGGAGCTGTTTTTT	CARSLDPGNTGELFF
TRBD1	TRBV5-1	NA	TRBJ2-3	TGCGCCAGCGCCCCCGACAGGGCTAGCACAGATACGCAGTATTTT	CASAPDRASTDTQYF
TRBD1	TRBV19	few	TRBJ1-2	TGTGCCAGTAGTATGGGGACAGGAATCAACTATGGCTACACCTTC	CASSMGTGINYGYTF
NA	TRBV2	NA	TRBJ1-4	TGTGCCAGCAGTGGTGTAGAGGGAGGGTCTGAAAAACTGTTTTTT	CASSGVEGGSEKLFF
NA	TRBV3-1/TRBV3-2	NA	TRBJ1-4	TGTGCCAGCAGCCAAGGACGTGGAGAAGGTGAAAAACTGTTTTTT	CASSQGRGEGEKLFF
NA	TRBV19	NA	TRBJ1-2	TGTGCCAGTAGTATCAGTCAGGGCTATGGCTACACCTTC	CASSISQGYGYTF
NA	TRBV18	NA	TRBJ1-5	TGTGCCAGCTCATACGGCAACAATCAGCCCCAGCATTTT	CASSYGNNQPQHF
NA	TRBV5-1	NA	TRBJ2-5	TGCGCCAGCAGCCTGACGGGAGAGACCCAGTACTTC	CASSLTGETQYF
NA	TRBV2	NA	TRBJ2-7	TGTGCCAGCAGTGTCGGCGGCCCCTACGAGCAGTACTTC	CASSVGGPYEQYF
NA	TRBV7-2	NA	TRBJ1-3	TGTGCCAGCAGCGCCCGTCAGGGGCCTGGAAACACCATATATTTT	CASSARQGPGNTIYF
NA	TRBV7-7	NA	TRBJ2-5	TGTGCTAGCAGCTTAAATCGGGACCATCGAGAGACCCAGTACTTC	CASSLNRDHRETQYF
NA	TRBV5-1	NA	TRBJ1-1	TGCGCCAGCAGCTTATTCGCCAGACAGACTGTCATGAACACTGAAGCTTTCTTT	CASSLFARQTVMNTEAFF
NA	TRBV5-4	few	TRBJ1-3	TGTGCCAGCAGCGCGGACGGAGACTTTGGAAACACCATATATTTT	CASSADGDFGNTIYF
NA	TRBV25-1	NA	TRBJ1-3	TGTGCCAGCAGTGAATATTGGAACACCATATATTTT	CASSEYWNTIYF
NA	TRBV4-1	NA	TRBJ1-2	TGCGCCAGCAGCCAAGATAGGGGCCTAAACTATGGCTACACCTTC	CASSQDRGLNYGYTF
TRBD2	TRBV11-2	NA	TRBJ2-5	TGTGCCAGCAGCCCGGGACTAGCGGGAGAGACCCAGTACTTC	CASSPGLAGETQYF
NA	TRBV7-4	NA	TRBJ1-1	TGTGCCAGCAGCCCCGGGAGTGAGAACACTGAAGCTTTCTTT	CASSPGSENTEAFF
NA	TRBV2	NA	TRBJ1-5	TGTGCCAGCAGTGAGCAGGGTAGCAATCAGCCCCAGCATTTT	CASSEQGSNQPQHF
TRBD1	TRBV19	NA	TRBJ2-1	TGTGCCAGCAAAACCGGGACAGGGACCGATGAGCAGTTCTTC	CASKTGTGTDEQFF
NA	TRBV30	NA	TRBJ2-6	TGTGCCTGGAGTGTCGCCAGGGGTTTATCTGGGGCCAACGTCCTGACTTTC	CAWSVARGLSGANVLTF
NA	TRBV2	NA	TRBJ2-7	TGTGCCAGAGGGCCCTCGTCCTACGAGCAGTACTTC	CARGPSSYEQYF
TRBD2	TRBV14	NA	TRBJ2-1	TGTGCCAGCAGCCAACAACTAGCGGTCAATGAGCAGTTCTTC	CASSQQLAVNEQFF
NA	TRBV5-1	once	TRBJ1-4	TGCGCCAGCAGACAGGAAGGAGGGAAACTGTTTTTT	CASRQEGGKLFF
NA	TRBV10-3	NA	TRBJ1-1	TGTGCCATCAGTGATTGGGAGGGGAACACTGAAGCTTTCTTT	CAISDWEGNTEAFF
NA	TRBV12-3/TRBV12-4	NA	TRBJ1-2	TGTGCCAGCAGTCAAGGGGTGGGATATGGCTACACCTTC	CASSQGVGYGYTF
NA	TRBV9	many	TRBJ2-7	TGTGCCAGCAGCGGAGAGGACCACGTCGAGCAGTACTTC	CASSGEDHVEQYF
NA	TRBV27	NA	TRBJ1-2	TGTGCCAGCAGTTTACTAGGGGGGGACTATGGCTACACCTTC	CASSLLGGDYGYTF
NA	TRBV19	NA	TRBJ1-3	TGTGCCAGTAAGGAACAGTCCTCTGGAAACACCATATATTTT	CASKEQSSGNTIYF
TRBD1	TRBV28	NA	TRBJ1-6	TGTGCCAGCAGATCTACAGGGGGCGATAATTCACCCCTCCACTTT	CASRSTGGDNSPLHF